This TCR beta chain comes out of a study of blood T cell repertoires in COVID-19. Study-wide context: Researchers got acute and convalescent COVID-19 samples from the United States, Italy and Spain.

In the original workflow: Nucleated cell number was recorded as an estimate derived from reference gene primer amplification. Here immunoSEQ multiplex PCR was the method, and the copy in TCRdb shows in-frame clones only, minus some. V, J and clone size are taken as reported in that table, and D and trimming were inferred from the DNA itself. Here the sample spans fewer than 200,000 clones, 60% to 85% being singletons. The germline gives CDR1 LNHDA, CDR2 SQIVND (reference sequence). This CDR3 has 14 residues. The V gene lost 0 bases and the J gene lost 3 bases, with 8 bases spanning the gap. Specimen: peripheral blood. This chain connects TRBV19 to TRBJ1-1; no definite D call. The origin of this receptor is a man aged 55 to 70 with acute or convalescent COVID-19. The CDR3 sequence is CASSIDSDYTEAFF. CDR3 in DNA: TGTGCCAGTAGTATAGACAGTGACTACACTGAAGCTTTCTTT.